These 20 T cell receptor beta chains share one sample of origin, sequenced in a study of Graves' ophthalmopathy and Graves' hyperthyroidism. Amplification from RNA transcripts yielded the TCR beta CDR3 regions. After a first-round RT-PCR with HTBI primers, a second-round multiplex PCR was run. TCRdb redid the calling of the multiplex PCR reads with MiXCR, one entry per CDR3 protein. This table holds about 1.1 million distinct CDR3 sequences, about 35% found once. Specimen: peripheral blood or thyroid tissue (not recorded which). These receptors all come from an adult man with Graves' hyperthyroidism.

The sample holds many counts of this clonotype. The V call is TRBV12-3 or TRBV12-4, the J call TRBJ1-6; the D gene is possibly TRBD1 (5 bases). This CDR3 spans 14 amino acids. V lost 5 bases to trimming and J lost 10 bases, with 15 bases between them. CDR3 nucleotide sequence: TGTGCCAGCAGTGTTCAGGGAAGTGTGTCACCCCTCCACTTT. This gives the protein CASSVQGSVSPLHF.

On this clonotype: The junction differs from germline at one of its ends, possibly a read error. The J gene is TRBJ2-7, the V gene TRBV11-2; unclear D gene. The CDR3 covers 15 residues. Per germline, CDR1 SGHAT and CDR2 FQNNGV. The CDR3 DNA reads as TGTGCCAGCAGCTTAGAGTTTGGCATGTACTACGAGCAGCACTTC. Translating it yields CASSLEFGMYYEQHF.

As for this clonotype: This may stem from a read error, because a much larger clone lies one nucleotide away. The chain recombines TRBV6-4 with TRBJ2-5; D gene unclear. Deletions cut 6 bases from V and 7 bases from J, with 15 bases between. This CDR3 is 13 amino acids long. Germline CDR1 reads MRHNA; CDR2 reads SNTAGT. The CDR3 region is CASRDGSQVTQYF. CDR3 bases: TGTGCCAGCAGGGACGGATCTCAGGTGACCCAGTACTTC.

The rearrangement joins TRBV7-9 to TRBJ1-2, with 8 positions matching TRBD1. Looked up from germline, CDR1 is SEHNR and CDR2 is FQNEAQ (reference sequence). V lost 3 bases and J lost 5; bases outside the gene matches: 5. The CDR3 is made up of 14 amino acids. The CDR3 loop is CASSFLDREYGYTF. DNA for the CDR3: TGTGCCAGCAGCTTTCTGGACAGGGAATATGGCTACACCTTC.

On this clonotype: One base away lies a much larger clone, so this may be a sequencing read error. This chain uses TRBV12-3 or TRBV12-4 with TRBJ1-2, with D tentatively TRBD1 (6 bases). V lost 8 bases and J 5 bases, leaving 15 bases between the germline ends. This CDR3 is built from 13 residues. As DNA, the CDR3 is TGTGCCAGCGCAGAGGACAGCCCTTATGGCTACACCTTC. Protein sequence: CASAEDSPYGYTF.

This chain links TRBV15 with TRBJ1-2; 7 bases are a match to TRBD1. Germline CDR1 and CDR2: LNHNV and YYDKDF (reference sequence). The junction had 4 bases not matched to a gene; V was cut back by 0 bases and J by 6 bases. The CDR3 covers 14 residues. The chain's CDR3 is CATSRETGLHGYTF. Written as DNA, the CDR3 is TGTGCCACCAGCAGAGAGACAGGGCTGCATGGCTACACCTTC.

The chain uses TRBV5-1 and TRBJ1-1, with 7 bases that match TRBD1. J was trimmed by 6 bases and V by 4 bases; bases with no gene match: 9. There are 14 residues in the CDR3. CDR1 SGHRS and CDR2 YFSETQ come from the germline V gene. The CDR3 coding sequence is TGCGCCAGCAGCCAGGCGGACAGGTGGCCTGAAGCTTTCTTT. Translated, it gives CASSQADRWPEAFF.

This clonotype was picked up a small number of times. The chain links TRBV10-2 to TRBJ1-1; D call uncertain. The CDR3 is made up of 14 amino acids. CDR1 and CDR2 (germline): WSHSY, SAAADI. V was pared by 5 bases and J by 4 bases, with 14 bases between. In DNA form, the CDR3 reads TGCGCCAGCAGTATTAGCGGCATGAGCACTGAAGCTTTCTTT. It yields the protein CASSISGMSTEAFF.

V usage is TRBV5-6 and J usage is TRBJ2-2, with 9 nucleotides matching TRBD2. Germline-derived CDR1 and CDR2 are SGHDT and YYEEEE. Germline trimming cut 4 bases from V and 8 bases from J; bases unmatched to any gene: 9. The CDR3 runs 15 residues. The CDR3 region is CASSDSGRALGELFF. CDR3 coding DNA: TGTGCCAGCAGCGATAGCGGGAGAGCCTTAGGGGAGCTGTTTTTT.

This clonotype was seen just once. The rearrangement uses TRBV29-1 and TRBJ2-2, with 7 bases identical to TRBD1. This CDR3 region has 12 residues. From germline, CDR1 is SQVTM and CDR2 ANQGSEA. After removal of 7 bases from V and 5 bases from J, the junction contained 4 bases not matched to a gene. The CDR3 region has the DNA TGCAGCGACAGGGGTGAAACCGGGGAGCTGTTTTTT. Translating it yields CSDRGETGELFF.

The chain recombines TRBV2 with TRBJ2-7; D is unresolved. V lost 5 bases to trimming and J lost 4 bases, with 15 bases between them. Germline assignment: CDR1 SNHLY and CDR2 FYNNEI. This CDR3 comprises 14 residues. CDR3 residues: CASSYPSAAYEQYF. CDR3 nucleotides: TGTGCCAGCAGTTACCCGAGCGCCGCTTACGAGCAGTACTTC.

Comment on this clonotype: One end of the junction varies from germline; a read error may be responsible. This chain joins TRBV9 and TRBJ2-5, with no clear D. The V gene's germline CDR1 is SGDLS and CDR2 YYNGEE. The CDR3 contains 16 residues. CDR3 sequence (DNA): TGTGTCAGCAGCTTAGTTGGCTTCCTATCGCAAGAGACCCAGTACTTC. It yields the protein CVSSLVGFLSQETQYF.

This rearrangement joins TRBV29-1 to TRBJ2-5; D call uncertain. V was shortened by 6 bases and J by 2 bases, with 10 bases between the two germline ends. The CDR3 length is 12 residues. Germline CDR1 reads SQVTM; CDR2 reads ANQGSEA. This CDR3 reads CSVETEQETQYF. The CDR3 nucleotides are TGCAGCGTCGAAACAGAACAAGAGACCCAGTACTTC. The entire variable domain, with the rest obtained from reference TRBV29-1 and TRBJ2-5, is as follows: SAVISQKPSRDICQRGTSLTIQCQVDSQVTMMFWYRQQPGQSLTLIATANQGSEATYESGFVIDKFPISRPNLTFSTLTVSNMSPEDSSIYLCSVETEQETQYFGPGTRLLVL.

This clonotype was seen only a few times. The genes are TRBV20-1 and TRBJ2-2, with D hard to call. Trimming left V 6 bases short and J 3 bases short, with 11 bases between. The CDR3 contains 13 residues. The V gene's germline CDR1 is DFQATT and CDR2 SNEGSKA (reference sequence). CDR3 region: CSAARGYTGELFF. The CDR3 nucleotides are TGCAGTGCAGCCAGAGGATACACCGGGGAGCTGTTTTTT.

With regard to this clonotype: A much larger clonotype is one base distant, so this may be a read error. The gene calls are TRBV7-9 and TRBJ1-1; no clear D gene. The V end lost 3 bases, the J end lost 1 base, and 15 bases lay between the germline ends. The CDR3 loop spans 16 amino acids. Looked up from germline, CDR1 is SEHNR and CDR2 is FQNEAQ (reference sequence). The CDR3: CASSLDGIEENTEAFF. CDR3 bases: TGTGCCAGCAGCTTGGACGGGATAGAGGAGAACACTGAAGCTTTCTTT.

This clonotype has at least ten counts. This chain connects TRBV20-1 to TRBJ2-7, with D uncertain. The CDR3 has 12 residues. Germline V gene sequence: CDR1 DFQATT, CDR2 SNEGSKA (reference sequence). The V end lost 5 bases, the J end lost 1 base, and 9 bases lay between the germline ends. CDR3 in amino acids: CSADVLSYEQYF. The CDR3 bases are TGCAGTGCTGACGTTTTATCCTACGAGCAGTACTTC.

The chain is built from TRBV29-1 and TRBJ2-5; D remains unclear. Trimming stripped 4 bases from V and 4 bases from J, with 7 bases between. The CDR3 has 11 amino acids. Germline V gene sequence: CDR1 SQVTM, CDR2 ANQGSEA. The CDR3 DNA reads as TGCAGCGTTGCCCTTCTAGAGACCCAGTACTTC. Its protein product is CSVALLETQYF.

This clonotype was found a few times. The chain uses TRBV4-1 and TRBJ2-6; a weak D match, TRBD1 (5 bases). The CDR3 has 17 residues. V lost 0 bases and J 4 bases, leaving 13 bases between the germline ends. Per the germline V gene, CDR1 is MGHRA and CDR2 is YSYEKL. CDR3 DNA: TGCGCCAGCAGCCAAGAGGTCAGGGTTTCCGGGGCCAACGTCCTGACTTTC. It yields the protein CASSQEVRVSGANVLTF.

V usage is TRBV11-2 and J usage is TRBJ1-1; 8 bases fit TRBD1. The trim removed 5 bases at V and 0 bases at J, leaving 8 bases unmatched. The CDR3 has 16 amino acids. CDR1 is SGHAT and CDR2 is FQNNGV in the germline V gene. CDR3 amino acids: CASSVDTGGMNTEAFF. The CDR3 coding sequence is TGTGCCAGCAGCGTCGATACAGGGGGAATGAACACTGAAGCTTTCTTT.

This clonotype has only a few counts. The V gene is TRBV9, the J gene TRBJ1-5; D is undetermined. V was cut by 4 bases and J by 3 bases, with 14 bases left in between. In germline, CDR1 is SGDLS, CDR2 YYNGEE. CDR3 length: 15 amino acids. As DNA, the CDR3 is TGTGCCAGCAGCCCCCGGCCGGGAATCAATCAGCCCCAGCATTTT. Protein product: CASSPRPGINQPQHF.